This T cell receptor (beta chain) was captured in a study of radiotherapy plus CTLA-4 blockade in lung cancer. Between the trimmed V and J ends, which lost 1 base and 3 bases, there was a span of 14 bases. The CDR3 runs 16 residues. The V gene's germline CDR1 is SGHVS and CDR2 FQNEAQ. TCRdb's table, derived via immunoSEQ multiplex PCR, lists solely in-frame clones and lacks some. The table records roughly 92,000 clones, about 86% of them present only once. The sample consisted of peripheral blood, taken from a patient treated with radiotherapy plus ipilimumab. The chain has TRBV7-8 and TRBJ2-3, with D tentatively TRBD2 (5 bases). This clonotype was sampled from a human donor with non-small cell lung cancer who had a partial response to radiotherapy plus ipilimumab. CDR3 in amino acids: CASSLVLRVQTDTQYF. CDR3 nucleotide sequence: TGTGCCAGCAGCTTAGTTCTGCGGGTCCAGACAGATACGCAGTATTTT.